This TCR beta chain was sequenced during a study of T cell responses to AZD1222 COVID-19 vaccine. Study-level background: Pooling was applied to second doses at about 4 or about 12 weeks.

Trimming left V 0 bases short and J 4 bases short, with 12 bases between. This CDR3 is built from 15 residues. CDR1 and CDR2 (germline): MGHRA, YSYEKL. Clones were sequenced by immunoSEQ multiplex PCR, and TCRdb holds only the in-frame ones, with some missing. This table has tens of thousands of clones, 88% appearing once. Study-level results: The donor group comprised mostly white British people and more females; the analysis possibly underestimated clonal diversity.

In regard to this clone: Antigen specificity is unknown.

The sequenced sample was peripheral blood, obtained on day 0 of AZD1222 vaccination. V and J are TRBV4-1 and TRBJ1-2; possibly TRBD1 for D (5 bases). This TCR came from an adult in good health. The CDR3 DNA follows: TGCGCCAGCAGCCAAGACAGGGAGTCCCTCTATGGCTACACCTTC. Its protein is CASSQDRESLYGYTF.